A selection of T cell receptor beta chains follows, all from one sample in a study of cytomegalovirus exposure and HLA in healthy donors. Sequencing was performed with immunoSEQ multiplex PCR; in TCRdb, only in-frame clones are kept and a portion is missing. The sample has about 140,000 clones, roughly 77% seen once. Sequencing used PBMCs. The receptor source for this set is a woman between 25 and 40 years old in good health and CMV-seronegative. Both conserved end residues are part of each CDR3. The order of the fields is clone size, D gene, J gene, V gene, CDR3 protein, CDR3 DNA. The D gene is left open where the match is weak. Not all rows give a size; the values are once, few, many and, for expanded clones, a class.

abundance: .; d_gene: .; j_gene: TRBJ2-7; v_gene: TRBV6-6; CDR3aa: CASTEDYGYEQYF; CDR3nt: TGTGCCAGCACGGAGGACTATGGCTACGAGCAGTACTTC
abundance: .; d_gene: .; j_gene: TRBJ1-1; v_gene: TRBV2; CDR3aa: CASSEEGRTEAFF; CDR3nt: TGTGCCAGCAGTGAAGAGGGGCGGACTGAAGCTTTCTTT
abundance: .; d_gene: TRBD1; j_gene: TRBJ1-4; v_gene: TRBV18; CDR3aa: CASSGRDRGEKLFF; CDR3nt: TGTGCCAGCTCGGGCCGGGACAGGGGTGAAAAACTGTTTTTT
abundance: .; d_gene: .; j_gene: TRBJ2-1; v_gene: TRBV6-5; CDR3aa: CASSYGAKQGFDEQFF; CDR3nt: TGTGCCAGCAGTTACGGTGCGAAACAGGGTTTTGATGAGCAGTTCTTC
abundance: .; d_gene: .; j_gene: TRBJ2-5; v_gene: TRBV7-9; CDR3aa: CASRQQETQYF; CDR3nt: TGTGCCAGCAGACAGCAAGAGACCCAGTACTTC
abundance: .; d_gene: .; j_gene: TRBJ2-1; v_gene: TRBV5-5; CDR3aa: CASSFLGQTSSYNEQFF; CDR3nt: TGTGCCAGCAGCTTCCTAGGACAGACGAGCTCCTACAATGAGCAGTTCTTC
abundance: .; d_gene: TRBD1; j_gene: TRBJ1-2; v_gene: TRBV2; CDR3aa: CARERGQGIGGYTF; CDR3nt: TGTGCCAGGGAAAGAGGACAGGGCATCGGAGGCTACACCTTC
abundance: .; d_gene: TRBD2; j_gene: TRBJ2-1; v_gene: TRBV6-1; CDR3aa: CAISFGTSALEQFF; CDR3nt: TGTGCCATTTCATTTGGGACTAGCGCTCTGGAGCAGTTCTTC
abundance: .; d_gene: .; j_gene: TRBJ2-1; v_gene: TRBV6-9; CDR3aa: CASSYFAGLTYNEQFF; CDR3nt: TGTGCCAGCAGTTATTTCGCGGGACTGACCTACAATGAGCAGTTCTTC
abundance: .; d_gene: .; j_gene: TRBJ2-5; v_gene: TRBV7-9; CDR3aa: CASRTNGGWETQYF; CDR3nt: TGTGCCAGCAGAACAAACGGGGGATGGGAGACCCAGTACTTC
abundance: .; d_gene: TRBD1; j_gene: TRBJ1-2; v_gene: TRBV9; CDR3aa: CASSPGQAGYGYTF; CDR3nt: TGTGCCAGCAGCCCTGGACAGGCCGGCTATGGCTACACCTTC
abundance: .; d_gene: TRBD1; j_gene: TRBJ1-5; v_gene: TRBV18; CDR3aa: CASSPTGGQPQHF; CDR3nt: TGTGCCAGCTCACCAACAGGGGGTCAGCCCCAGCATTTT
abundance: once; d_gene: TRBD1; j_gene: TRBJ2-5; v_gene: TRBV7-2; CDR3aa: CASSSPGGSGETQYF; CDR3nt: TGTGCCAGCAGCTCCCCAGGGGGCTCGGGGGAGACCCAGTACTTC
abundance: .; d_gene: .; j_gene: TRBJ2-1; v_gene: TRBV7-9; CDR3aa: CSSSLHPLGGVGEQFF; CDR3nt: TGTTCCAGCAGCTTACATCCTTTGGGGGGAGTAGGTGAGCAGTTCTTC
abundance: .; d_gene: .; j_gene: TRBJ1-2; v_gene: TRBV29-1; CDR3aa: CSVRGGLPPYLYGYTF; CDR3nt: TGCAGCGTTCGTGGCGGCCTACCCCCCTACCTCTATGGCTACACCTTC
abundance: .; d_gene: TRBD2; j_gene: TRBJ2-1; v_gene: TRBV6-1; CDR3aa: CASSGSSGSYNEQFF; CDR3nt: TGTGCCAGCAGTGGAAGCAGCGGGAGCTACAATGAGCAGTTCTTC
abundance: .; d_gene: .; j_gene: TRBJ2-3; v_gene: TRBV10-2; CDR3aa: CASSESLARTDTQYF; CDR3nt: TGCGCCAGCAGTGAGTCGCTTGCCAGAACAGATACGCAGTATTTT
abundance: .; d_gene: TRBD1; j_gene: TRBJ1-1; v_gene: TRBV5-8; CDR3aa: CASSLDRGTEAFF; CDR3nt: TGTGCCAGCAGCCTTGACAGGGGCACTGAAGCTTTCTTT
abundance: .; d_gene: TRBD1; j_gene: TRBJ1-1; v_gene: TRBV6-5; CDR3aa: CASSYSMETGRAFF; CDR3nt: TGTGCCAGCAGTTACTCGATGGAGACAGGGAGAGCTTTCTTT
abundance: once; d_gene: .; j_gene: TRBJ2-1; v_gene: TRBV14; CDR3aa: CASSPTGGIYNEQFF; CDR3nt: TGTGCCAGCAGCCCGACTGGCGGGATATACAATGAGCAGTTCTTC
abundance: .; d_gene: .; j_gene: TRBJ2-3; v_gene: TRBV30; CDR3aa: CAHNTGTDTQYF; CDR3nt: TGTGCCCATAACACAGGGACAGATACGCAGTATTTT
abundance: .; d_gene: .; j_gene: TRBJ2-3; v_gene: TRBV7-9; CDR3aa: CASSLDRNTDTQYF; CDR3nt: TGTGCCAGCAGCTTGGACAGAAACACAGATACGCAGTATTTT
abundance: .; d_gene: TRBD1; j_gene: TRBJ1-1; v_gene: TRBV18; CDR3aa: CASSRGQGGTEAFF; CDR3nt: TGTGCCAGCTCACGTGGACAGGGAGGTACTGAAGCTTTCTTT
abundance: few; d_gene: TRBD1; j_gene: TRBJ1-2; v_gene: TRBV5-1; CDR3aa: CASSPGTEFRYTF; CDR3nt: TGCGCCAGCAGTCCCGGGACAGAGTTTCGCTACACCTTC
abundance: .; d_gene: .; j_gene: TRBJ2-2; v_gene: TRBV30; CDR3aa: CAWSSYTGELFF; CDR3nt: TGTGCCTGGAGTTCATACACCGGGGAGCTGTTTTTT
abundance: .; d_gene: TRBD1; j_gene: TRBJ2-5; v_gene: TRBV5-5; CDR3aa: CASSLPDRGETQYF; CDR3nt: TGTGCCAGCAGCTTGCCGGACAGGGGAGAGACCCAGTACTTC
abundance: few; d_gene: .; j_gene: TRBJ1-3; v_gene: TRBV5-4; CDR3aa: CASQQFSGNTIYF; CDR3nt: TGTGCCAGCCAACAGTTCTCTGGAAACACCATATATTTT
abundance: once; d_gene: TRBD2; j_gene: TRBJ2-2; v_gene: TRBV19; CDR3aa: CASSPRGGGGAGTGELFF; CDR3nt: TGTGCCAGTAGTCCACGCGGCGGCGGGGGGGCCGGCACCGGGGAGCTGTTTTTT
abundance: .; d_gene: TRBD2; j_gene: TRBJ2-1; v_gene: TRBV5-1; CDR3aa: CASSSGTSDYNEQFF; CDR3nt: TGCGCCAGCAGCTCTGGGACTAGCGACTACAATGAGCAGTTCTTC
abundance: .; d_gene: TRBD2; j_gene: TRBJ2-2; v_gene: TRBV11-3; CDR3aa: CASSRGGADTGELFF; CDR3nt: TGTGCCAGCAGCCGCGGGGGGGCGGACACCGGGGAGCTGTTTTTT
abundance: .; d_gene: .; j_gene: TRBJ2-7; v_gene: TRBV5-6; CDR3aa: CASSLIRETYEQYF; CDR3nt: TGTGCCAGCAGCTTGATTCGGGAGACTTACGAGCAGTACTTC
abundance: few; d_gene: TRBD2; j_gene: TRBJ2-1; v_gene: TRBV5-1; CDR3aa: CASSLGPAGPANEQFF; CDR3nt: TGCGCCAGCAGCTTGGGGCCAGCGGGACCAGCCAATGAGCAGTTCTTC